This TCR beta chain came from a study of early T cells in non-severe SARS-CoV-2 infection. Overall study results and limits: Missing private and CD4 specificities, VDJdb matching favored anti-spike CD8 responses.

Germline V gives CDR1 MDHEN, CDR2 SYDVKM. This CDR3 region has 14 residues. V was trimmed by 2 bases and J by 6 bases, leaving 13 bases between them. Individual cDNA molecules carried attached unique molecular identifiers. TCRdb reprocessed the 5' RACE reads via MiXCR and lists one record per CDR3 protein. The sample gives about 80,000 distinct CDR3 sequences, 10% to 15% of which show up once; about 3% is in the top ten. Details on this clonotype: Its antigen is unidentified.

The source of this sequence is an adult who was a healthcare worker with PCR-confirmed SARS-CoV-2 infection or an uninfected control (not recorded which). The sample consisted of whole blood. The chain links TRBV28 to TRBJ1-2; D is unresolved. CDR3 loop: CASSLIAAFDGYTF. The CDR3 DNA reads as TGTGCCAGCAGTTTAATCGCCGCGTTTGATGGCTACACCTTC.